Below are 25 T cell receptor beta chains sequenced from a single sample in a study of shared clonotypes between healthy human individuals. Clones were sequenced by immunoSEQ multiplex PCR, and TCRdb holds only the in-frame ones, with some missing. The data show some 500,000 clones, approximately 95% seen once. Sequenced: naive CD4+ T cells sorted from blood. Subset reported: CD45RA+ positively selected. These receptors were collected from a woman younger than 45 in good health.

The chain has TRBV28 and TRBJ1-3; D gene ambiguous. The CDR3 loop spans 16 amino acids. Germline CDR1 MDHEN, CDR2 SYDVKM. V lost 2 bases and J 7 bases, leaving 18 bases between the germline ends. This CDR3 reads CASSLNYRSGGNTIYF. The CDR3 DNA is TGTGCCAGCAGTTTAAATTACCGCTCCGGAGGGAACACCATATATTTT.

The V and J genes are TRBV7-8 and TRBJ2-7; D gene uncertain. Trimming took off 2 bases at V and 0 bases at J, with 8 bases between the two ends. The CDR3 is 14 residues long. Germline-derived CDR1 and CDR2 are SGHVS and FQNEAQ. The CDR3 is CASSLYTNSYEQYF. In DNA form, the CDR3 reads TGTGCCAGCAGCTTATATACCAACTCCTACGAGCAGTACTTC.

This chain's CDR3 is CASSVGQDYEQYF. The DNA for the CDR3 is TGTGCCAGCAGCGTAGGCCAAGACTACGAGCAGTACTTC. The genes are TRBV9 and TRBJ2-7; D not resolved. The germline V gene has CDR1 SGDLS and CDR2 YYNGEE. This CDR3 is built from 13 residues. V was trimmed by 0 bases and J by 3 bases, leaving 7 bases between them.

The V gene is TRBV19, the J gene TRBJ1-4; maybe TRBD1 (5 bases). From germline, CDR1 is LNHDA and CDR2 SQIVND (reference sequence). This CDR3 spans 17 amino acids. V shed 6 bases and J shed 4 bases, with 21 bases lying between them. The CDR3 is CASSRDEEQLGNEKLFF. The CDR3 DNA is TGTGCCAGTAGCCGGGACGAGGAACAACTTGGTAATGAAAAACTGTTTTTT.

The genes are TRBV18 and TRBJ2-3; 7 bases agree with TRBD1. Germline values: CDR1 KGHSH, CDR2 LQKENI. The CDR3 length is 14 residues. With V trimmed by 2 bases and J by 4 bases, 3 bases remained unmatched. CDR3 amino acids: CASSPKGAADTQYF. Written as DNA, the CDR3 is TGTGCCAGCTCACCAAAGGGGGCCGCAGATACGCAGTATTTT.

The chain uses TRBV28 and TRBJ1-1; 7 positions match TRBD1. This CDR3 contains 12 residues. Per the germline V gene, CDR1 is MDHEN and CDR2 is SYDVKM. V dropped 11 bases and J dropped 1; count of bases not matched to a gene: 4. The CDR3 nucleotides are TGTGCCTTACAGGGGACGAACACTGAAGCTTTCTTT. Amino acids: CALQGTNTEAFF.

The chain uses TRBV30 and TRBJ2-5; no definite D call. The CDR3 totals 11 residues. Germline lookup yields CDR1 GTSNPN and CDR2 SVGIG (reference sequence). Between the trimmed V and J ends, which lost 0 bases and 5 bases, there was a span of 4 bases. The CDR3 DNA reads as TGTGCCTGGAGTGTAGCCGAGACCCAGTACTTC. Protein: CAWSVAETQYF. Based on the CDR3 plus reference TRBV30 and TRBJ2-5, the full variable domain is SQTIHQWPATLVQPVGSPLSLECTVEGTSNPNLYWYRQAAGRGLQLLFYSVGIGQISSEVPQNLSASRPQDRQFILSSKKLLLSDSGFYLCAWSVAETQYFGPGTRLLVL.

This clone was counted between two and nine times. The rearrangement joins TRBV7-9 to TRBJ1-5; D is ambiguous. CDR1 is SEHNR, CDR2 FQNEAQ, per germline (reference sequence). The CDR3 totals 12 residues. V was cut by 1 base and J by 5 bases, with 3 bases left in between. CDR3 DNA sequence: TGTGCCAGCAGCTTAGTCGATCAGCCCCAGCATTTT. It specifies CASSLVDQPQHF.

The CDR3 here is CASSPIAGGSGDTQYF. For the CDR3, the DNA is TGCGCCAGCAGCCCGATAGCGGGAGGGAGTGGAGATACGCAGTATTTT. The rearrangement joins TRBV5-1 to TRBJ2-3, with 11 nucleotides matching TRBD2. The germline CDR1 and CDR2 sequences are SGHRS and YFSETQ. V lost 4 bases, J lost 5 bases, and 9 bases stayed unmatched. The CDR3 is 16 residues long. Filled out from reference TRBV5-1 and TRBJ2-3, the complete variable domain reads KAGVTQTPRYLIKTRGQQVTLSCSPISGHRSVSWYQQTPGQGLQFLFEYFSETQRNKGNFPGRFSGRQFSNSRSEMNVSTLELGDSALYLCASSPIAGGSGDTQYFGPGTRLTVL.

V is TRBV30 and J is TRBJ1-6, with D maybe TRBD1 (5 bases). V gave up 1 base and J gave up 9 bases, with 10 bases separating them. CDR3 length equals 13 residues. Germline CDR1 and CDR2: GTSNPN and SVGIG (reference sequence). The CDR3 loop is CAWSARGTSPLHF. CDR3 DNA: TGTGCCTGGAGTGCCCGGGGGACTTCACCCCTCCACTTT. Using reference TRBV30 and TRBJ1-6 for the parts outside the CDR3, the full variable domain is SQTIHQWPATLVQPVGSPLSLECTVEGTSNPNLYWYRQAAGRGLQLLFYSVGIGQISSEVPQNLSASRPQDRQFILSSKKLLLSDSGFYLCAWSARGTSPLHFGNGTRLTVT.

The chain recombines TRBV2 with TRBJ2-5, with a weak D call TRBD2 (5 bases). This CDR3 spans 13 amino acids. Trimming removed 9 bases at V and 4 bases at J, with 15 bases between. The germline gives CDR1 SNHLY, CDR2 FYNNEI. For the CDR3, the DNA is TGTGCCAGTGATCTCTGGGGAGCAGAGACCCAGTACTTC. Translated, it gives CASDLWGAETQYF.

J is TRBJ1-1 and V is TRBV18; D unclear. Germline loops: CDR1 KGHSH, CDR2 LQKENI. The CDR3 consists of 12 residues. Trimming removed 6 bases at V and 3 bases at J, with 8 bases between. In DNA, the CDR3 is TGTGCCAGCTCCATCTCGGACACTGAAGCTTTCTTT. Its translation is CASSISDTEAFF.

The V gene is TRBV6-5, the J gene TRBJ2-5; D perhaps matches TRBD1 (6 bases). CDR1 and CDR2 (germline): MNHEY, SVGAGI. V was cut by 6 bases and J by 2 bases, with 10 bases left in between. CDR3 size: 13 residues. The CDR3 here is CASRDRIQETQYF. The DNA for the CDR3 is TGTGCCAGCAGAGACAGGATACAAGAGACCCAGTACTTC.

The V call is TRBV5-1, the J call TRBJ2-4, with 7 bases that match TRBD2. J was trimmed by 0 bases and V by 2 bases; bases with no gene match: 11. This CDR3 comprises 18 residues. Germline V gives CDR1 SGHRS, CDR2 YFSETQ. The CDR3 protein is CASSFGASGVLAKNIQYF. In DNA, the CDR3 is TGCGCCAGCAGCTTTGGGGCTAGCGGAGTACTAGCCAAAAACATTCAGTACTTC.

The chain has TRBV7-8 and TRBJ1-4; TRBD1 is a possible D gene (6 bases). V was clipped by 5 bases and J by 7 bases, with 14 bases between them. Germline assignment: CDR1 SGHVS and CDR2 FQNEAQ. The CDR3 totals 14 residues. The CDR3 DNA reads TGTGCCAGCAGCCCGCGGGACATGGGTGAAAAACTGTTTTTT. Residues: CASSPRDMGEKLFF.

This clone was found once. The V gene is TRBV28, the J gene TRBJ1-1; unclear D gene. Trimming took off 6 bases at V and 0 bases at J, with 14 bases between the two ends. The CDR3 is 15 amino acids. Germline V gives CDR1 MDHEN, CDR2 SYDVKM. The CDR3 DNA sequence: TGTGCCAGCAGCGAGTCTAGGTTCATGAACACTGAAGCTTTCTTT. It specifies CASSESRFMNTEAFF.

The genes are TRBV27 and TRBJ2-1, with D tentatively TRBD2 (5 bases). Trimming took 5 bases from V and 8 from J, leaving 13 bases between them. Germline CDR1 is MNHEY and CDR2 is SMNVEV (reference sequence). The CDR3 covers 13 residues. The chain's CDR3 is CASSRISGYEQFF. The CDR3 coding sequence is TGTGCCAGCAGTCGAATATCGGGGTATGAGCAGTTCTTC.

Note on this clone: The germline gene is not matched at one end of the junction; a read error may be the cause. This rearrangement joins TRBV5-1 to TRBJ1-3; D is uncertain. This CDR3 spans 16 amino acids. CDR1 and CDR2 (germline): SGHRS, YFSETQ. The CDR3 nucleotides read TGCGCCAGCAGCTTGGGGGTCAATCCGTCTGGGAACACCATATATTTT. This sequence encodes CASSLGVNPSGNTIYF.

V usage is TRBV4-2 and J usage is TRBJ2-1, with 8 bases that match TRBD2. The germline CDR1 and CDR2 sequences are LGHNA and YNFKEQ. This CDR3 comprises 19 residues. The junction had 15 bases not matched to a gene; V was cut back by 1 base and J by 4 bases. The CDR3 reads CASSQAALAGPGAYNEQFF. In DNA form, the CDR3 reads TGTGCCAGCAGCCAAGCGGCTCTAGCGGGTCCCGGCGCATACAATGAGCAGTTCTTC.

Only one count was recorded for this clone. The rearrangement joins TRBV7-9 to TRBJ2-7; 10 nucleotides line up with TRBD2. V shed 5 bases, J shed 2 bases, and the junction held 3 bases outside the gene matches. This CDR3 region has 14 residues. Germline V gene lookup returns CDR1 SEHNR and CDR2 FQNEAQ (reference sequence). CDR3 sequence (DNA): TGTGCCAGCAGCCAAAGCGGGAGGGCCTACGAGCAGTACTTC. Translating it yields CASSQSGRAYEQYF.

V gene TRBV18 combines with J gene TRBJ1-2; unclear D gene. Trimming cost V 5 bases and J 0 bases, with 10 bases left between them. CDR1 KGHSH and CDR2 LQKENI come from the germline V gene. The CDR3 totals 14 residues. The CDR3 here is CASSGELANYGYTF. The DNA for the CDR3 is TGTGCCAGCTCAGGGGAACTAGCTAACTATGGCTACACCTTC.

This clone was counted once. This chain uses TRBV29-1 with TRBJ2-1, with D possibly matching TRBD2 (6 bases). The ends were cut back, 2 bases at V and 10 bases at J, with 15 bases in the middle. CDR3 size: 13 residues. CDR1 SQVTM and CDR2 ANQGSEA come from the germline V gene. In DNA form, the CDR3 reads TGCAGCGTTGAATCAAGGAGGGATCGCGAGCAGTTCTTC. Residues: CSVESRRDREQFF.

In its sample, this clone was seen a few times. The chain combines TRBV27 with TRBJ1-2, with unresolved D. V lost 6 bases and J 4 bases, leaving 9 bases between the germline ends. CDR3 length equals 12 residues. Germline V CDR1 and CDR2: MNHEY, SMNVEV (reference sequence). The CDR3 DNA sequence: TGTGCCAGCAGCCGGGAGGGCTATGGCTACACCTTC. It specifies CASSREGYGYTF.

V usage is TRBV7-6 and J usage is TRBJ2-1, with TRBD2 identical over 13 bases. CDR3 length equals 17 residues. Trimming cost V 4 bases and J 12 bases; bases outside gene matches: 15. Per germline, CDR1 SGHVS and CDR2 FNYEAQ. The chain's CDR3 is CASSSGLAGARTLAQFF. DNA of the CDR3: TGTGCCAGCAGCTCCGGACTAGCGGGAGCCCGGACCCTAGCGCAGTTCTTC.

The rearrangement links TRBV15 to TRBJ2-5; maybe TRBD2 (5 bases). TRBJ2-7 matches the DNA end more closely, so the J call is doubtful. Germline V gene lookup returns CDR1 LNHNV and CDR2 YYDKDF (reference sequence). CDR3 length: 13 residues. CDR3 sequence reads: CATSREGSYEQYF. The CDR3 bases are TGTGCCACCAGCAGAGAGGGGAGTTACGAGCAGTACTTC.